The T cell receptor (beta chain) under discussion was sequenced for a study of OX40 agonist ivuxolimab in advanced cancers. Study at large: Checkpoint inhibitors had been given previously to 40% of patients.

The CDR3 spans 15 residues. From germline, CDR1 is SGHRS and CDR2 YFSETQ. V was pared by 4 bases and J by 3 bases, with 8 bases of the junction left unmatched. Sequenced by immunoSEQ multiplex PCR; TCRdb stores in-frame clones only, minus some. The sample lists roughly 48,000 clones; approximately 87% were seen once. V and J are TRBV5-1 and TRBJ1-2; 8 nucleotides line up with TRBD1. Source: CD4+ or CD8+ T cells sorted from blood, taken in a trial of the OX40 agonist ivuxolimab. This sequence was found in an adult with an advanced solid tumor such as melanoma, head and neck, liver or kidney cancer. The CDR3 spells CASSPDRGWDYGYTF. CDR3 nucleotide sequence: TGCGCCAGCAGCCCCGACAGGGGATGGGACTATGGCTACACCTTC.